This section outlines one T cell receptor (beta chain) sequence together with its context. Its antigen is undetermined. Data came from immunoSEQ multiplex PCR; TCRdb stores just in-frame clones and leaves some out. The data contain 55,000 to 70,000 clones, roughly 90% of them singletons. The germline gives CDR1 MDHEN, CDR2 SYDVKM. V was shortened by 6 bases and J by 7 bases, with 10 bases between the two germline ends. The CDR3 loop spans 11 amino acids. The sample comes from a study of cytomegalovirus exposure and HLA in healthy donors. Whole-study results and caveats: The study put 150 to 200 TCR beta chains on its list as cytomegalovirus-associated.

This TCR was sampled from a woman under 40 in good health and CMV-seronegative. What was sequenced was PBMCs. The rearrangement joins TRBV28 to TRBJ2-7; D remains unclear. The CDR3 region is CASSSPREQYF. The CDR3 nucleotides are TGTGCCAGCAGCTCCCCTCGTGAGCAGTACTTC.